A single T cell receptor (beta chain) is shown here with its context. Its target is unknown. TCR beta cDNA was generated via 5'RACE template switching incorporating UMIs. TCRdb re-called the 5' RACE reads and catalogs CDR3 proteins one per entry, DNA excluded. With about 380,000 distinct CDR3 sequences in the sample, the ten largest clones hold around 5.2%. This entry comes from a study of T cells expressing NK-cell markers. In the study overall: Researchers got TCR beta repertoires out of sorted CD3+CD56+NKG2C+, CD3+CD56+NKG2C- and CD3+CD56-NKG2C+ T cells. One of the eight sequenced donors was seronegative, whereas the other seven were HCMV-seropositive. Study observations and caveats: For six donors, the dominant NKG2C+ clonotypes made up 1.0-7.0% of their CD8+ T cells.

This CDR3 is 15 amino acids long. In germline, CDR1 is MNHEY, CDR2 SVGAGI. Sequenced sample: blood T cells: a sorted CD56 or NKG2C T cell subset, CD4+ or CD8+ T cells, or bulk PBMC T cells (not recorded which). The TCR originated in a man aged 18-69 years in good health. The gene calls are TRBV6-5 and TRBJ2-1; the D call of TRBD1 rests on TCRdb alone, since no DNA is present to check it. CDR3 loop: CASSYSISGGAEQFF.